This entry lists 29 T cell receptor beta chains sequenced from one sample in a study of Ad26.COV2.S vaccination and SARS-CoV-2 variants. Only in-frame clones appear in the TCRdb table, and some are missing; sequencing was by immunoSEQ multiplex PCR. The profile shows a few hundred thousand clones, approximately 87% of them singletons. Treatment in this sample: over 15 received Ad26.COV2.S at low or high dose, single or two shots; about 5 received placebo; per-sample allocation not given. Day 63 after the first injection of vaccine or placebo was the sampling time. Sequenced material: peripheral blood, taken in a trial of Ad26.COV2.S vaccine versus placebo. The origin of the receptors is a person between 18 and 60 years old who received the Ad26.COV2.S COVID-19 vaccine or a placebo.

The J gene is TRBJ2-1, the V gene TRBV25-1, with D tentatively TRBD2 (5 bases). CDR3 length equals 14 residues. The V and J ends lost 5 bases and 0 bases respectively, with 8 bases between them. Per the germline V gene, CDR1 is MGHDK and CDR2 is SYGVNS. The chain's CDR3 is CASSSGSSYNEQFF. The CDR3 DNA is TGTGCCAGCAGTAGTGGGAGCTCCTACAATGAGCAGTTCTTC.

The chain joins TRBV6-6 to TRBJ1-1; a possible D gene is TRBD1 (5 bases). Germline CDR1 and CDR2: MNHNY and SVGAGI (reference sequence). The CDR3 length is 13 residues. V lost 8 bases to trimming and J lost 6 bases, with 16 bases between them. The CDR3 region has the DNA TGTGCCAGCGGGACGGGGCATAGGGCTGAAGCTTTCTTT. This gives the protein CASGTGHRAEAFF.

The chain joins TRBV6-4 to TRBJ2-1; tentative D call: TRBD2 (6 bases). Per the germline V gene, CDR1 is MRHNA and CDR2 is SNTAGT. The CDR3 is made up of 15 amino acids. V was clipped by 0 bases and J by 5 bases, with 11 bases between them. As DNA, the CDR3 is TGTGCCAGCAGTGACTCCGGGAGATCCGACAATGAGCAGTTCTTC. This sequence encodes CASSDSGRSDNEQFF.

This rearrangement joins TRBV5-1 to TRBJ1-2, with D unclear. Trimming removed 4 bases from V and 8 bases from J, with 12 bases in between. This CDR3 region has 12 residues. Per germline, CDR1 SGHRS and CDR2 YFSETQ. Written as DNA, the CDR3 is TGCGCCAGCAGCACCGACCGTGGCGGCTACACCTTC. It translates to CASSTDRGGYTF. The full variable domain, rest sourced from reference TRBV5-1 and TRBJ1-2, is KAGVTQTPRYLIKTRGQQVTLSCSPISGHRSVSWYQQTPGQGLQFLFEYFSETQRNKGNFPGRFSGRQFSNSRSEMNVSTLELGDSALYLCASSTDRGGYTFGSGTRLTVV.

The chain has TRBV19 and TRBJ1-5; 7 bases match TRBD1. J lost 1 base, V lost 6 bases, and 6 bases had no gene match. Per the germline V gene, CDR1 is LNHDA and CDR2 is SQIVND (reference sequence). The CDR3 is 15 amino acids. The CDR3 DNA follows: TGTGCCAGTAGAAGCGACAGGGAAAGCAATCAGCCCCAGCATTTT. It encodes CASRSDRESNQPQHF.

The rearrangement links TRBV7-9 to TRBJ2-1; D is unresolved. The length of the CDR3 is 11 residues. Trimming removed 5 bases from V and 4 bases from J, with 3 bases in between. CDR1 is SEHNR and CDR2 is FQNEAQ in the germline V gene (reference sequence). CDR3 loop: CASSDYNEQFF. The CDR3 DNA reads TGTGCCAGCAGCGATTACAATGAGCAGTTCTTC. The whole variable domain, filled in from reference TRBV7-9 and TRBJ2-1, reads DTGVSQNPRHKITKRGQNVTFRCDPISEHNRLYWYRQTLGQGPEFLTYFQNEAQLEKSRLLSDRFSAERPKGSFSTLEIQRTEQGDSAMYLCASSDYNEQFFGPGTRLTVL.

The chain employs TRBV15 and TRBJ1-3; D might be TRBD1 (6 bases). V lost 2 bases, J lost 0 bases, and 17 bases lay in between. CDR3 length equals 18 residues. The germline gives CDR1 LNHNV, CDR2 YYDKDF (reference sequence). The CDR3 is CATSRKPGGLFSGNTIYF. The CDR3 DNA reads as TGTGCCACCAGCAGAAAACCCGGGGGGCTTTTCTCTGGAAACACCATATATTTT.

The CDR3 here is CASTPRDLRQGNLYEQYF. The DNA for the CDR3 is TGTGCCAGCACCCCTCGGGACCTCAGGCAGGGGAACCTCTACGAGCAGTACTTC. The chain recombines TRBV28 with TRBJ2-7, with D tentatively TRBD1 (6 bases). Trimming cost V 7 bases and J 3 bases, with 28 bases left between them. The CDR3 spans 18 residues. CDR1 is MDHEN and CDR2 is SYDVKM in the germline V gene.

The V and J genes are TRBV6-4 and TRBJ2-3; TRBD2 aligns across 8 bases. This CDR3 has 15 residues. The germline gives CDR1 MRHNA, CDR2 SNTAGT. V shed 4 bases, J shed 1 base, and the junction held 4 bases outside the gene matches. The CDR3 sequence is CASSVKAGGTDTQYF. Written as DNA, the CDR3 is TGTGCCAGCAGTGTAAAAGCGGGGGGCACAGATACGCAGTATTTT.

The rearrangement uses TRBV6-4 and TRBJ1-1, with 7 bases aligning to TRBD1. The CDR3 has 13 residues. With 4 bases clipped from V and 5 bases from J, the junction kept 4 bases outside the gene matches. Germline V gene sequence: CDR1 MRHNA, CDR2 SNTAGT. CDR3 loop: CASSVAGGTEAFF. The CDR3 coding sequence is TGTGCCAGCAGTGTGGCAGGGGGGACTGAAGCTTTCTTT.

This clone was seen just once. The rearrangement uses TRBV28 and TRBJ2-1; TRBD2 agrees at 12 bases. Trimming cost V 2 bases and J 8 bases; bases outside gene matches: 10. This CDR3 spans 17 amino acids. From germline, CDR1 is MDHEN and CDR2 SYDVKM. The DNA of the CDR3 is TGTGCCAGCAGTTTAGACCCTAGCGGGAGGGCGTTGGATGAGCAGTTCTTC. Its protein product is CASSLDPSGRALDEQFF.

This clone was detected only a few times. This chain uses TRBV5-4 with TRBJ2-3, with D perhaps assigned TRBD1 or TRBD2 (5 bases each). V lost 2 bases and J lost 6, with 16 bases in between. The CDR3 extends over 15 amino acids. The germline CDR1 and CDR2 sequences are SGHNT and YYREEE (reference sequence). The chain's CDR3 is CASSLNLWGRDTQYF. CDR3 nucleotides: TGTGCCAGCAGCTTAAATCTTTGGGGACGGGATACGCAGTATTTT.

The V and J genes are TRBV5-6 and TRBJ1-2; D is ambiguous. Trimming shortened V by 3 bases and J by 4 bases, and 16 bases separated the two germline ends. This CDR3 comprises 15 residues. Per the germline V gene, CDR1 is SGHDT and CDR2 is YYEEEE. The CDR3 sequence is CASSSTPNGRYGYTF. The DNA for the CDR3 is TGTGCCAGCAGCTCAACACCCAACGGACGCTATGGCTACACCTTC.

This clone was seen only a few times. The chain employs TRBV5-6 and TRBJ2-7, with D perhaps TRBD1 (6 bases). Germline V gene data show CDR1 as SGHDT and CDR2 as YYEEEE. This CDR3 is 15 amino acids long. V was trimmed by 4 bases and J by 0 bases, leaving 14 bases between them. The CDR3 region has the DNA TGTGCCAGCAGCCCGAGGACAGTTGACTCCTACGAGCAGTACTTC. It yields the protein CASSPRTVDSYEQYF.

This chain links TRBV5-1 with TRBJ2-7, with 9 bases identical to TRBD1. The V gene end was trimmed by 3 bases and the J gene end by 1 base; junction bases not matched to a gene: 2. The CDR3 runs 14 residues. Germline loops: CDR1 SGHRS, CDR2 YFSETQ. CDR3 in amino acids: CASSSGQGSYEQYF. CDR3 DNA: TGCGCCAGCAGCTCAGGACAGGGGTCCTACGAGCAGTACTTC.

The chain uses TRBV6-4 and TRBJ1-5; 7 positions agree with TRBD1. Trimming cost V 5 bases and J 2 bases; bases outside gene matches: 6. The CDR3 length is 15 residues. Germline V gene lookup returns CDR1 MRHNA and CDR2 SNTAGT. This chain's CDR3 is CASSPTGDGNQPQHF. In nucleotides, the CDR3 is TGTGCCAGCAGTCCTACAGGGGACGGCAATCAGCCCCAGCATTTT.

The chain has TRBV13 and TRBJ2-3, with D maybe TRBD1 (6 bases). This CDR3 region has 16 residues. Germline CDR1 and CDR2: PRHDT and FYEKMQ (reference sequence). Trimming stripped 6 bases from V and 4 bases from J, with 20 bases between. As DNA, the CDR3 is TGTGCCAGCAGGATCTCCGTGGGGGCTAGGGCAGATACGCAGTATTTT. This codes for CASRISVGARADTQYF.

The chain combines TRBV7-3 with TRBJ2-7, with no clear D. The CDR3 has 13 residues. Deletions cut 6 bases from V and 0 bases from J, with 9 bases between. Germline CDR1 SGHTA, CDR2 FQGTGA. CDR3 DNA sequence: TGTGCCAGCAGAAAAGGGCCCTCCTACGAGCAGTACTTC. It encodes CASRKGPSYEQYF.

This chain connects TRBV7-2 to TRBJ1-2, with D unclear. Trimming took off 0 bases at V and 1 base at J, with 15 bases between the two ends. The germline CDR1 and CDR2 sequences are SGHTA and FQGNSA. This CDR3 is 17 amino acids long. The chain's CDR3 is CASSLASGQSDNYGYTF. The CDR3 DNA sequence: TGTGCCAGCAGCTTAGCGTCCGGCCAGTCTGATAACTATGGCTACACCTTC.

In its sample, this clone was seen a few times. The V gene is TRBV5-1, the J gene TRBJ1-1; D is possibly TRBD1 (5 bases). The CDR3 sequence is 15 residues long. From germline, CDR1 is SGHRS and CDR2 YFSETQ. Trimming took off 0 bases at V and 7 bases at J, with 16 bases between the two ends. CDR3 residues: CASSLALGRNGEAFF. Here the CDR3 DNA reads TGCGCCAGCAGCTTGGCCCTGGGGCGGAACGGTGAAGCTTTCTTT.

This chain connects TRBV28 to TRBJ2-6; D perhaps matches TRBD1 (5 bases). Deletions cut 8 bases from V and 2 bases from J, with 7 bases between. Germline CDR1 and CDR2: MDHEN and SYDVKM. This CDR3 is built from 13 residues. CDR3 nucleotides: TGTGCCAGCCACAGGACTGGGGCCAACGTCCTGACTTTC. Translation gives CASHRTGANVLTF. The entire variable domain, with the rest obtained from reference TRBV28 and TRBJ2-6, is as follows: DVKVTQSSRYLVKRTGEKVFLECVQDMDHENMFWYRQDPGLGLRLIYFSYDVKMKEKGDIPEGYSVSREKKERFSLILESASTNQTSMYLCASHRTGANVLTFGAGSRLTVL.

This chain links TRBV4-2 with TRBJ2-5; 7 nucleotides line up with TRBD2. This CDR3 is built from 18 residues. Looked up from germline, CDR1 is LGHNA and CDR2 is YNFKEQ. Trimming removed 5 bases from V and 5 bases from J; junction bases left unmatched: 20. The CDR3 protein is CASSELAGVFGTLETQYF. CDR3 DNA: TGTGCCAGCAGCGAGCTCGCGGGAGTTTTCGGGACTTTGGAGACCCAGTACTTC.

This chain links TRBV6-5 with TRBJ2-6; D remains ambiguous. The germline V gene has CDR1 MNHEY and CDR2 SVGAGI. CDR3 length: 14 residues. The V gene lost 6 bases and the J gene lost 0 bases, with 6 bases spanning the gap. The CDR3 DNA follows: TGTGCCAGCAGCTCAAGCTCTGGGGCCAACGTCCTGACTTTC. It codes for CASSSSSGANVLTF.

The rearrangement joins TRBV6-6 to TRBJ2-2; 15 nucleotides align to TRBD2. Germline loops: CDR1 MNHNY, CDR2 SVGAGI (reference sequence). This CDR3 has 16 residues. V trimming: 8 bases; J trimming: 3 bases; junction bases outside the gene matches: 4. The CDR3 DNA is TGTGCCAGCGCGGGACTAGCGGGGGGAGACACCGGGGAGCTGTTTTTT. As protein: CASAGLAGGDTGELFF.

In this sample, this clone turned up once. The chain combines TRBV6-6 with TRBJ2-2; D may be TRBD1 (6 bases). CDR3 length equals 17 residues. Looked up from germline, CDR1 is MNHNY and CDR2 is SVGAGI (reference sequence). The germline V and J ends were trimmed by 5 bases and 6 bases, with 22 bases remaining between them. CDR3 in amino acids: CASSRPGQLESSGELFF. The DNA for the CDR3 is TGTGCCAGCAGTCGACCAGGACAGCTCGAATCGTCCGGGGAGCTGTTTTTT.

The V and J genes are TRBV28 and TRBJ1-1; TRBD1 agrees at 7 bases. The CDR3 has 15 amino acids. The germline CDR1 and CDR2 sequences are MDHEN and SYDVKM. The trim removed 7 bases at V and 1 base at J, leaving 9 bases unmatched. CDR3 protein: CASTPLTGENTEAFF. CDR3 DNA sequence: TGTGCCAGCACCCCCTTAACAGGGGAGAACACTGAAGCTTTCTTT.

The chain couples TRBV4-3 to TRBJ1-3; 11 nucleotides agree with TRBD1. Germline CDR1 LGHNA, CDR2 YSLEER. V was clipped by 3 bases and J by 1 base; unmatched bases: 2. This CDR3 has 16 residues. The CDR3: CASSQDRGQSGNTIYF. CDR3 nucleotides: TGCGCCAGCAGCCAGGACAGGGGGCAATCTGGAAACACCATATATTTT.

Comment on this clone: This CDR3 is also generated by other DNA sequences in the sample. The chain combines TRBV9 with TRBJ2-7; D call uncertain. The CDR3 is made up of 14 amino acids. Trimming left V 0 bases short and J 2 bases short, with 9 bases between. CDR1 is SGDLS and CDR2 is YYNGEE in the germline V gene. CDR3 sequence reads: CASSVDGEPYEQYF. In nucleotides, the CDR3 is TGTGCCAGCAGCGTAGACGGCGAGCCCTACGAGCAGTACTTC.

The V call is TRBV30, the J call TRBJ2-2; no clear D gene. Germline assignment: CDR1 GTSNPN and CDR2 SVGIG (reference sequence). The ends were cut back, 0 bases at V and 7 bases at J, with 3 bases in the middle. The CDR3 contains 11 residues. The CDR3 loop is CAWSVFGELFF. The CDR3 DNA follows: TGTGCCTGGAGTGTCTTCGGGGAGCTGTTTTTT.